This TCR beta chain was profiled in a study of identical twins. Study findings and constraints: The degree of excess twin sharing was weaker in beta out-of-frame sequences. Fewer insertions marked abundant cord blood beta clonotypes; young adult naive trended weakly, memory not at all.

In regard to this clonotype: Its antigen remains unknown.

Unmatched junction bases numbered 12, after V lost 6 bases and J lost 4 bases. The CDR3 has 15 residues. Germline values: CDR1 MNHEY, CDR2 SMNVEV (reference sequence). A universal primer site came from template switching; cDNA carried unique molecular identifiers. TCRdb independently ran MiXCR on the 5' RACE reads; one entry per CDR3 protein. The sample shows around 510,000 distinct CDR3 sequences, around an eighth of them seen only once. These same data were also listed under a study on yellow fever vaccine responses in identical twins. That study adds: Twin vaccine T cell responses reportedly seemed partly convergent, partly personalized.

The sequencing input was CD4+ T cells sorted from blood. The source of this sequence is a woman aged 18-29 years in good health. This sequence joins TRBV27 and TRBJ2-7; 7 bases are shared with TRBD1. The CDR3 here is CASRRTSTGLYEQYF. CDR3 bases: TGTGCCAGCAGGAGAACCTCGACAGGGCTTTACGAGCAGTACTTC.